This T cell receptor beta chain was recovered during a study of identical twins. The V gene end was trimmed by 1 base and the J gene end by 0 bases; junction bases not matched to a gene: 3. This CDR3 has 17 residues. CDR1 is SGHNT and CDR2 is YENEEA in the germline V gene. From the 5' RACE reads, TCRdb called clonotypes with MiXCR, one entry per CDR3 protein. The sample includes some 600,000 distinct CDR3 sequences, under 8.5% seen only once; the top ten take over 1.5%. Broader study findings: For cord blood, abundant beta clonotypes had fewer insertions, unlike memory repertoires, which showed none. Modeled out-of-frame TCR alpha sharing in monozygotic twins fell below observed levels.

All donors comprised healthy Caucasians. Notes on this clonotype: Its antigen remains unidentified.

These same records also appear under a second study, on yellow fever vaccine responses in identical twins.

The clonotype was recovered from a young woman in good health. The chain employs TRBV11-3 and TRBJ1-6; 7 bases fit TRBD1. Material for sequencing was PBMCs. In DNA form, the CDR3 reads TGTGCCAGCAGCTTAGGCGGGACAGTCTCCTATAATTCACCCCTCCACTTT. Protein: CASSLGGTVSYNSPLHF.